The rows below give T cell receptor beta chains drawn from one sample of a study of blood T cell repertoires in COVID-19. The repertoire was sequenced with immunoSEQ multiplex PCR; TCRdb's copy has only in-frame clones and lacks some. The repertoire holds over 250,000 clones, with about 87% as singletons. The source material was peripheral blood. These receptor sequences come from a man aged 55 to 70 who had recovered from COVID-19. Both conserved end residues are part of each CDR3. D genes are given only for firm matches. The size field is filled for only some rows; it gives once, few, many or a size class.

cdr3_nt: TGTGCCAGCAGCTGGAGCGGGGGGGATAGAGAGCAGTACTTC; cdr3_aa: CASSWSGGDREQYF; d_call: TRBD2; clone_size: NA; v_call: TRBV7-2; j_call: TRBJ2-7
cdr3_nt: TGTGCCTCCCAGGGGCAGAGCTCCTATAATTCACCCCTCCACTTT; cdr3_aa: CASQGQSSYNSPLHF; d_call: NA; clone_size: NA; v_call: TRBV27; j_call: TRBJ1-6
cdr3_nt: TGTGCCAGCAGCTTGGGACAGATAAAAGCAGGCGGGGAGCTGTTTTTT; cdr3_aa: CASSLGQIKAGGELFF; d_call: NA; clone_size: once; v_call: TRBV5-6; j_call: TRBJ2-2
cdr3_nt: TGTGCCACCAGCAGAAAAGGAGGGTCTACTGGAAACACCATATATTTT; cdr3_aa: CATSRKGGSTGNTIYF; d_call: NA; clone_size: NA; v_call: TRBV15; j_call: TRBJ1-3
cdr3_nt: TGCGCCAGCAGCTTGGCCATAGCTGTAGACCGGGAGACCCAGTACTTC; cdr3_aa: CASSLAIAVDRETQYF; d_call: NA; clone_size: NA; v_call: TRBV5-1; j_call: TRBJ2-5
cdr3_nt: TGCGCCAGCAGCTTGGACGGCACTGAAGCTTTCTTT; cdr3_aa: CASSLDGTEAFF; d_call: NA; clone_size: NA; v_call: TRBV5-1; j_call: TRBJ1-1
cdr3_nt: TGTGCCAGCAGCCGACAGGGGGCTGAAGCTTTCTTT; cdr3_aa: CASSRQGAEAFF; d_call: TRBD1; clone_size: NA; v_call: TRBV6-5; j_call: TRBJ1-1
cdr3_nt: TGTGCCAGCAGTGGTCATTATGGCTACACCTTC; cdr3_aa: CASSGHYGYTF; d_call: NA; clone_size: NA; v_call: TRBV2; j_call: TRBJ1-2
cdr3_nt: TGTGCCAGCAGCTTACGGCTGTTGACTAGCGGTCAAGAGACCCAGTACTTC; cdr3_aa: CASSLRLLTSGQETQYF; d_call: TRBD2; clone_size: once; v_call: TRBV7-9; j_call: TRBJ2-5
cdr3_nt: TGTGCCAGCAGTTACGGACACCTAAACACTGAAGCTTTCTTT; cdr3_aa: CASSYGHLNTEAFF; d_call: NA; clone_size: NA; v_call: TRBV6-5; j_call: TRBJ1-1
cdr3_nt: TGTGCCAGTAGTACCATGGCAGGGGGCGCCTCTAATTCACCCCTCCACTTT; cdr3_aa: CASSTMAGGASNSPLHF; d_call: TRBD1; clone_size: few; v_call: TRBV19; j_call: TRBJ1-6
cdr3_nt: TGTGCCAGCAGCGGCGGACAGTCCACCGGGGAGCTGTTTTTT; cdr3_aa: CASSGGQSTGELFF; d_call: NA; clone_size: NA; v_call: TRBV11-3; j_call: TRBJ2-2
cdr3_nt: TGTGCCAGCAGTCACGCAGGGGCGGTCACTGAAGCTTTCTTT; cdr3_aa: CASSHAGAVTEAFF; d_call: NA; clone_size: NA; v_call: TRBV6-2/TRBV6-3; j_call: TRBJ1-1
cdr3_nt: TGTGCCAGCAGCGGCCGGGACAGGCTTACTGGGGCCAACGTCCTGACTTTC; cdr3_aa: CASSGRDRLTGANVLTF; d_call: TRBD1; clone_size: NA; v_call: TRBV11-2; j_call: TRBJ2-6
cdr3_nt: TGTGCCAGCAGCATTCGGACAGGGGATGGCTACACCTTC; cdr3_aa: CASSIRTGDGYTF; d_call: TRBD1; clone_size: NA; v_call: TRBV7-2; j_call: TRBJ1-2
cdr3_nt: TGTGCCAGCAACTACAGGACAGGCATGAACACTGAAGCTTTCTTT; cdr3_aa: CASNYRTGMNTEAFF; d_call: NA; clone_size: NA; v_call: TRBV21-1; j_call: TRBJ1-1
cdr3_nt: TGTGCCAGCAGCTTAGGCGGGACAGGGTCCAATCAGCCCCAGCATTTT; cdr3_aa: CASSLGGTGSNQPQHF; d_call: TRBD1; clone_size: NA; v_call: TRBV7-2; j_call: TRBJ1-5
cdr3_nt: TGTGCCAGCTTCCTACCACAGGGGGGCGTCACTGAAGCTTTCTTT; cdr3_aa: CASFLPQGGVTEAFF; d_call: TRBD1; clone_size: NA; v_call: TRBV6-5; j_call: TRBJ1-1
cdr3_nt: TGTGCCAGCAGCGTGGGCAGGGGGATTATAACTAATGAAAAACTGTTTTTT; cdr3_aa: CASSVGRGIITNEKLFF; d_call: TRBD1; clone_size: NA; v_call: TRBV9; j_call: TRBJ1-4
cdr3_nt: TGTGCCAGCAGCTTGGGGGGACAGCGCTCTGGAAACACCATATATTTT; cdr3_aa: CASSLGGQRSGNTIYF; d_call: TRBD1; clone_size: NA; v_call: TRBV5-5; j_call: TRBJ1-3
cdr3_nt: TGTGCCAGTAGTATCGCTGTTGGGCGCACAGATACGCAGTATTTT; cdr3_aa: CASSIAVGRTDTQYF; d_call: NA; clone_size: NA; v_call: TRBV19; j_call: TRBJ2-3
cdr3_nt: TGTGCCAGCAGTTACAGGGGACTAGAAGCCTACGAGCAGTACTTC; cdr3_aa: CASSYRGLEAYEQYF; d_call: TRBD2; clone_size: NA; v_call: TRBV6-5; j_call: TRBJ2-7
cdr3_nt: TGCGCCAGCAGCGCGACAGGGGGCCAGGAGACCCAGTACTTC; cdr3_aa: CASSATGGQETQYF; d_call: TRBD1; clone_size: NA; v_call: TRBV5-1; j_call: TRBJ2-5
cdr3_nt: TGTGCCAGCAGTGACTCCTCAGGGATGGGAGAGACCCAGTACTTC; cdr3_aa: CASSDSSGMGETQYF; d_call: NA; clone_size: once; v_call: TRBV6-5; j_call: TRBJ2-5
cdr3_nt: TGTGCCAGCAGCATCCGGGACTCTCCTAGCACAGATACGCAGTATTTT; cdr3_aa: CASSIRDSPSTDTQYF; d_call: NA; clone_size: NA; v_call: TRBV7-9; j_call: TRBJ2-3
cdr3_nt: TGTGCCAGCAGCGCCGAAACAGGGGGCGTTTCTGGCTACACCTTC; cdr3_aa: CASSAETGGVSGYTF; d_call: TRBD1; clone_size: NA; v_call: TRBV9; j_call: TRBJ1-2
cdr3_nt: TGTGCCAGCACTTACATAGGGCGGGGGAATGGCAATGAGCAGTTCTTC; cdr3_aa: CASTYIGRGNGNEQFF; d_call: TRBD2; clone_size: NA; v_call: TRBV7-6; j_call: TRBJ2-1
cdr3_nt: TGTGCCAGCAGTTTAAATACAGGGTTTGATGGCTACACCTTC; cdr3_aa: CASSLNTGFDGYTF; d_call: NA; clone_size: once; v_call: TRBV6-5; j_call: TRBJ1-2
cdr3_nt: TGTGCCAGCAGGCGCGACTCAGTGGCAGTAGCCAAAAACATTCAGTACTTC; cdr3_aa: CASRRDSVAVAKNIQYF; d_call: NA; clone_size: NA; v_call: TRBV2; j_call: TRBJ2-4
cdr3_nt: TGTGCCAGCAGGGCCGGGACAGGGAACACCGGGGAGCTGTTTTTT; cdr3_aa: CASRAGTGNTGELFF; d_call: TRBD1; clone_size: NA; v_call: TRBV27; j_call: TRBJ2-2
cdr3_nt: TGTGCCAGCAGCACCCGTGGCATTAGCGGGGTCACCGGGGAGCTGTTTTTT; cdr3_aa: CASSTRGISGVTGELFF; d_call: TRBD2; clone_size: once; v_call: TRBV9; j_call: TRBJ2-2
cdr3_nt: TGTGCCAGCAGCTTGGGCATGAACACTGAAGCTTTCTTT; cdr3_aa: CASSLGMNTEAFF; d_call: NA; clone_size: NA; v_call: TRBV7-2; j_call: TRBJ1-1
cdr3_nt: TGTGCCAGTAGTATCCAGGGTAGTCAGCCCCAGCATTTT; cdr3_aa: CASSIQGSQPQHF; d_call: NA; clone_size: once; v_call: TRBV19; j_call: TRBJ1-5
cdr3_nt: TGTGCCAGCAGCTTAACCGGGACACTACAAGAAAAACTGTTTTTT; cdr3_aa: CASSLTGTLQEKLFF; d_call: NA; clone_size: NA; v_call: TRBV7-2; j_call: TRBJ1-4
cdr3_nt: TGCAGCGCCCTGACGGGTCGCTCCTACGAGCAGTACTTC; cdr3_aa: CSALTGRSYEQYF; d_call: NA; clone_size: NA; v_call: TRBV29-1; j_call: TRBJ2-7
cdr3_nt: TGTGCCAGCAGCAGAGGATGCCGGGACAGGGGATCGGCAGATACGCAGTATTTT; cdr3_aa: CASSRGCRDRGSADTQYF; d_call: NA; clone_size: once; v_call: TRBV21-1; j_call: TRBJ2-3
cdr3_nt: TGTGCCAGCAGCCCGCGAGGGACAGGGGATGCCGGGGAGCTGTTTTTT; cdr3_aa: CASSPRGTGDAGELFF; d_call: TRBD1; clone_size: NA; v_call: TRBV7-3; j_call: TRBJ2-2
cdr3_nt: TGTGCCAGCAGCTTAAATAGTTTCGCAGGGGGTAATTCACCCCTCCACTTT; cdr3_aa: CASSLNSFAGGNSPLHF; d_call: TRBD1; clone_size: once; v_call: TRBV7-3; j_call: TRBJ1-6
cdr3_nt: TGTGCCAGCAGCCAAGGGACAGGGCGTCAGCCCCAGCATTTT; cdr3_aa: CASSQGTGRQPQHF; d_call: TRBD1; clone_size: NA; v_call: TRBV14; j_call: TRBJ1-5
cdr3_nt: TGTGCCAGCCTATCCGGACAGGGTAGGTTCGATGAGCAGTTCTTC; cdr3_aa: CASLSGQGRFDEQFF; d_call: TRBD1; clone_size: NA; v_call: TRBV13; j_call: TRBJ2-1
cdr3_nt: TGCGCCAGCAGCTTCCGCGGGGTGGAGCTGTTTTTT; cdr3_aa: CASSFRGVELFF; d_call: NA; clone_size: NA; v_call: TRBV5-1; j_call: TRBJ2-2
cdr3_nt: TGCGCCAGCAGCTTGGTCAGGGGATCAACCTACGAGCAGTACTTC; cdr3_aa: CASSLVRGSTYEQYF; d_call: NA; clone_size: few; v_call: TRBV5-1; j_call: TRBJ2-7
cdr3_nt: TGCAGCGTTGGACCCATGGGGGGTACAGGGCCCCAGCATTTT; cdr3_aa: CSVGPMGGTGPQHF; d_call: NA; clone_size: NA; v_call: TRBV29-1; j_call: TRBJ1-5
cdr3_nt: TGTGCCAGCTCACCTACCGGGACAGGGAACTCTGGAAACACCATATATTTT; cdr3_aa: CASSPTGTGNSGNTIYF; d_call: TRBD1; clone_size: NA; v_call: TRBV18; j_call: TRBJ1-3
cdr3_nt: TGTGCCAGTGCTAGCGGGGGGATCACAGATACGCAGTATTTT; cdr3_aa: CASASGGITDTQYF; d_call: TRBD2; clone_size: NA; v_call: TRBV6-6; j_call: TRBJ2-3
cdr3_nt: TGTGCCAGCAGCCGCCCGGGGGGGGCGGAAAATTCACCCCTCCACTTT; cdr3_aa: CASSRPGGAENSPLHF; d_call: NA; clone_size: once; v_call: TRBV4-2; j_call: TRBJ1-6
cdr3_nt: TGTGCCATCAGTGAGTCGAGTGCTGAAGCTTTCTTT; cdr3_aa: CAISESSAEAFF; d_call: NA; clone_size: NA; v_call: TRBV10-3; j_call: TRBJ1-1
cdr3_nt: TGTGCCAGCAGCTTGGGGACAGGGGAAACCTATGGCTACACCTTC; cdr3_aa: CASSLGTGETYGYTF; d_call: TRBD1; clone_size: NA; v_call: TRBV5-4; j_call: TRBJ1-2
cdr3_nt: TGTGCCAGCACCATCGGACAGAATCGGGCAGATACGCAGTATTTT; cdr3_aa: CASTIGQNRADTQYF; d_call: NA; clone_size: NA; v_call: TRBV9; j_call: TRBJ2-3